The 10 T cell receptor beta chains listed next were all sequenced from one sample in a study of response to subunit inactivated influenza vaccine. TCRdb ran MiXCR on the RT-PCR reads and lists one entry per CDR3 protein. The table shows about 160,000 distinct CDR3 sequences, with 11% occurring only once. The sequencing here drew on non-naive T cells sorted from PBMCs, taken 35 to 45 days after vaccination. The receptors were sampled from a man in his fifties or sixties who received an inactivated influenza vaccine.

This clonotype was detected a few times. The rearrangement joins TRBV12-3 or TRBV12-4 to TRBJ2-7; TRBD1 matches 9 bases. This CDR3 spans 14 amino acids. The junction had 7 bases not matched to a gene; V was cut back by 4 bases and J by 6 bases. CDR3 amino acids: CASSYRGRTSEQYF. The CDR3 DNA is TGTGCCAGCAGTTACAGGGGGCGAACGAGCGAGCAGTACTTC.

DNA of the CDR3: TGCAGTGCTGGGACTAGCGGGAGGTTCTACAATGAGCAGTTCTTC. It specifies CSAGTSGRFYNEQFF. The chain recombines TRBV20-1 with TRBJ2-1, with TRBD2 matching 15 bases. Trimming at V came to 5 bases and at J to 3 bases, leaving 2 bases not matched to a gene. The CDR3 is 15 residues long. Looked up from germline, CDR1 is DFQATT and CDR2 is SNEGSKA (reference sequence).

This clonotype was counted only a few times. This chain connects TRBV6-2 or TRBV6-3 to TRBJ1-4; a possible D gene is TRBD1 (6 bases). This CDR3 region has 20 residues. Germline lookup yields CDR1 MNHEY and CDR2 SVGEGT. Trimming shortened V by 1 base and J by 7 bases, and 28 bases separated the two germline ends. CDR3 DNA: TGTGCCAGCAGTTACTTCGCCGTTCTGGCCCCCGGGGGCGTATGTGAAAAACTGTTTTTT. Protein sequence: CASSYFAVLAPGGVCEKLFF.

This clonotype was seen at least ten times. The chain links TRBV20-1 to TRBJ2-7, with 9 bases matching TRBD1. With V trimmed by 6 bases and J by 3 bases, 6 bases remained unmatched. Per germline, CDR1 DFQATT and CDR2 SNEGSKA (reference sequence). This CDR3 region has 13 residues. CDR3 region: CSAPGQGNYEQYF. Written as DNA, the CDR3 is TGCAGTGCCCCGGGACAGGGAAACTACGAGCAGTACTTC.

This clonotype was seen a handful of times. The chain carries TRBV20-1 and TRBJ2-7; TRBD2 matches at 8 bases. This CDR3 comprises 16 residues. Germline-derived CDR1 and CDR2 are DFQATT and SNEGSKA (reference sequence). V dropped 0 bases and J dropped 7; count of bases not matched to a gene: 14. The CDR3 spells CSARDIRMGLVGEQYF. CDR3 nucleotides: TGCAGTGCTAGAGACATTAGAATGGGACTAGTCGGTGAGCAGTACTTC.

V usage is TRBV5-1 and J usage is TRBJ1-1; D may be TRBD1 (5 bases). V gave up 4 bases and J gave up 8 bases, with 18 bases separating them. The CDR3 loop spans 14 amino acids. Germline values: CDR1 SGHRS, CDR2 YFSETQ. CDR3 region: CASSPEGALGEAFF. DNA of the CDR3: TGCGCCAGCAGCCCGGAAGGGGCCCTAGGAGAAGCTTTCTTT.

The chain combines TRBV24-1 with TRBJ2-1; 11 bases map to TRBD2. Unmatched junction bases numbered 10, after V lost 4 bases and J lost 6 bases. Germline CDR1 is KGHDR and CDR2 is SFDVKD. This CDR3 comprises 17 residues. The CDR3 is CATSEGSGGADGNEQFF. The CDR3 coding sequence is TGTGCCACCAGTGAGGGTAGCGGGGGGGCCGATGGCAATGAGCAGTTCTTC.

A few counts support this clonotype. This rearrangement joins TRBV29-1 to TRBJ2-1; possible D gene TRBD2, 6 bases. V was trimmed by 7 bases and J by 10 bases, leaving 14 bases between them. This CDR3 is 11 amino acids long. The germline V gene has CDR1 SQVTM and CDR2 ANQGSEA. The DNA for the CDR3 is TGCAGCGCTTCGGGTGGGAGGGAGCAGTTCTTC. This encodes CSASGGREQFF.

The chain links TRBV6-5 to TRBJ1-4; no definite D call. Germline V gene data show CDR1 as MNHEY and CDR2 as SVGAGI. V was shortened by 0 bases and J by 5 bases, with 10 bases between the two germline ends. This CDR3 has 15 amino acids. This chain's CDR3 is CASSYSGYLNEKLFF. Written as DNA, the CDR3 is TGTGCCAGCAGTTACTCGGGATACCTAAATGAAAAACTGTTTTTT.

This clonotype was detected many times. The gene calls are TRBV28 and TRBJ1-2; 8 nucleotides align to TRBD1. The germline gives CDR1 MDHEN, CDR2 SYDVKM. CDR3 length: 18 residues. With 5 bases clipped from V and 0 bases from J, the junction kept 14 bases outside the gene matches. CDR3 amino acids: CASSQTGVVQGSNYGYTF. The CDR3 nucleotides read TGTGCCAGCAGTCAGACAGGGGTAGTTCAAGGGTCTAACTATGGCTACACCTTC.